Below are 26 T cell receptor beta chains sequenced from a single sample in a study of T cells in Graves' hyperthyroidism and ophthalmopathy. TCR beta CDR3 sequences were amplified from RNA transcripts. The TCR CDR3 was amplified in a first-round RT-PCR using the HTBI primer set. Via MiXCR, TCRdb re-called the multiplex PCR reads, giving one row per CDR3 protein. The profile shows 200,000 to 250,000 distinct CDR3 sequences, approximately 23% of them singletons. Sample: blood. These receptors were obtained from a woman aged 40 to 50 with Graves' ophthalmopathy.

This clonotype was picked up many times. Mismatch with germline at one junction end may stem from a read error. This chain connects TRBV30 to TRBJ2-2; 7 bases align to TRBD2. The CDR3 runs 12 residues. CDR1 is GTSNPN and CDR2 is SVGIG in the germline V gene (reference sequence). DNA for the CDR3: TGTGCCCGGAGGGAGGGCACCGGGGAGCTGTTTTTT. It encodes CARREGTGELFF.

CDR3 sequence: CASSPLPGQANQPQHF. The CDR3 region has the DNA TGTGCCAGCAGTCCCCTCCCGGGACAGGCAAATCAGCCCCAGCATTTT. The V call is TRBV28, the J call TRBJ1-5, with TRBD1 identical over 8 bases. The ends lost 5 bases at V and 4 bases at J; junction bases unmatched: 10. This CDR3 is built from 16 residues. Germline V gene data show CDR1 as MDHEN and CDR2 as SYDVKM.

This clonotype occurred many times. This sequence joins TRBV10-2 and TRBJ2-7, with D possibly called TRBD1 or TRBD2 (5 bases each). The CDR3 is made up of 12 amino acids. V was trimmed by 7 bases and J by 4 bases, leaving 11 bases between them. The V gene's germline CDR1 is WSHSY and CDR2 SAAADI. The CDR3 DNA is TGCGCCAGCACGAACGGGGCTTACGAGCAGTACTTC. Its translation is CASTNGAYEQYF.

This chain joins TRBV6-2 or TRBV6-3 and TRBJ2-4; tentatively, D is TRBD2 (6 bases). The V end was cut by 5 bases, the J end by 9 bases, with 23 bases between. CDR3 length: 16 amino acids. Germline lookup yields CDR1 MNHEY and CDR2 SVGEGT. The CDR3 region has the DNA TGTGCCAGCAGTCTACAGCCCTCCGGGACTCCATCCATTCAGTACTTC. Translated: CASSLQPSGTPSIQYF.

This clonotype has a handful of counts. The germline gene is not matched at one end of the junction; a read error may be the cause. The chain combines TRBV2 with TRBJ2-7; 7 bases are shared with TRBD1. This CDR3 has 11 amino acids. Germline CDR1 and CDR2: SNHLY and FYNNEI. The DNA for the CDR3 is TGTGCCAGCAGTGCCGGGACAGCAAGCCACTTC. It yields the protein CASSAGTASHF.

The V and J genes are TRBV6-1 and TRBJ2-7, with 8 bases lining up with TRBD2. Germline CDR1 MNHNS, CDR2 SASEGT. The CDR3 is made up of 14 amino acids. The J segment lost 1 base and the V segment lost 7 bases, leaving 6 bases of the junction unmatched. This CDR3 is CASIGGRPSYEQYF. The CDR3 coding sequence is TGTGCCAGCATCGGCGGGAGGCCTTCCTACGAGCAGTACTTC.

This clonotype was detected ten times or more. The gene calls are TRBV29-1 and TRBJ1-2; a weak D match, TRBD1 (6 bases). V was cut by 5 bases and J by 0 bases, with 16 bases left in between. CDR3 length: 15 amino acids. The germline gives CDR1 SQVTM, CDR2 ANQGSEA. In DNA form, the CDR3 reads TGCAGCGTTCGTTCAACCAGGGGAGCTAACTATGGCTACACCTTC. Amino acids: CSVRSTRGANYGYTF.

This clonotype was seen many times. V usage is TRBV7-2 and J usage is TRBJ1-1; TRBD1 matches 9 bases. V was clipped by 5 bases and J by 1 base; unmatched bases: 2. The germline CDR1 and CDR2 sequences are SGHTA and FQGNSA. The CDR3 sequence is 14 residues long. CDR3 sequence (DNA): TGTGCCAGCAGCAGGGGACAGGGGAACACTGAAGCTTTCTTT. Translation gives CASSRGQGNTEAFF.

This clonotype was counted many times. The chain carries TRBV7-2 and TRBJ2-4; D might be TRBD2 (5 bases). Trimming left V 0 bases short and J 12 bases short, with 15 bases between. CDR1 and CDR2 from the germline V gene are SGHTA and FQGNSA. The CDR3 consists of 14 residues. The CDR3 DNA sequence: TGTGCCAGCAGCTTAGCTCGACTCGCGGGTGATCAGTACTTC. This translates into CASSLARLAGDQYF.

The chain employs TRBV5-1 and TRBJ2-7; tentative D call: TRBD1 (6 bases). Germline lookup yields CDR1 SGHRS and CDR2 YFSETQ. CDR3 length: 15 residues. V lost 4 bases, J lost 3 bases, and 17 bases lay in between. In DNA, the CDR3 is TGCGCCAGCAGCCAGTGGCCCGGGGACAACTACGAGCAGTACTTC. Translation gives CASSQWPGDNYEQYF.

This clonotype was seen repeatedly, ten times or more. V usage is TRBV20-1 and J usage is TRBJ1-1; 7 bases fit TRBD1. The germline CDR1 and CDR2 sequences are DFQATT and SNEGSKA (reference sequence). Trimming removed 5 bases from V and 4 bases from J; junction bases left unmatched: 10. CDR3 length: 14 residues. CDR3 DNA: TGCAGTGCTCAGGCTCCGGGACAGCTCACTGAAGCTTTCTTT. Translation: CSAQAPGQLTEAFF.

The chain carries TRBV6-1 and TRBJ2-7, with 9 bases lining up with TRBD2. The J segment lost 3 bases and the V segment lost 8 bases, leaving 2 bases of the junction unmatched. Germline V gene lookup returns CDR1 MNHNS and CDR2 SASEGT. The CDR3 contains 12 residues. Here the CDR3 DNA reads TGTGCCAGCGGGCGGGAGGGCTACGAGCAGTACTTC. Protein: CASGREGYEQYF.

The chain has TRBV28 and TRBJ2-5; D could derive from TRBD1 or TRBD2 (6 bases each). Germline V gene data show CDR1 as MDHEN and CDR2 as SYDVKM. This CDR3 region has 15 residues. Trimming left V 4 bases short and J 4 bases short, with 16 bases between. CDR3: CASSSPRGTRETQYF. The DNA for the CDR3 is TGTGCCAGCAGTTCTCCCCGCGGGACAAGAGAGACCCAGTACTTC.

This clonotype was seen repeatedly, ten times or more. The rearrangement links TRBV6-2 or TRBV6-3 to TRBJ2-7; no clear D gene. This CDR3 comprises 13 residues. The germline V gene encodes CDR1 MNHEY and CDR2 SVGEGT. Trimming pared 2 bases from V and 0 bases from J, leaving 5 bases between. The CDR3 nucleotides read TGTGCCAGCAGTTACCGATACTCCTACGAGCAGTACTTC. Its translation: CASSYRYSYEQYF.

This clonotype was recorded at least ten times. The J gene is TRBJ1-3, the V gene TRBV6-5; the D is unclear. Trimming removed 0 bases at V and 4 bases at J, with 10 bases between. Germline CDR1 and CDR2: MNHEY and SVGAGI. This CDR3 is 15 amino acids long. The CDR3 DNA follows: TGTGCCAGCAGTTACTCGTTCTATCCCGGAAACACCATATATTTT. Its translation: CASSYSFYPGNTIYF.

V is TRBV28 and J is TRBJ2-5; a possible D gene is TRBD2 (7 bases). The CDR3 is made up of 15 amino acids. CDR1 is MDHEN and CDR2 is SYDVKM in the germline V gene. V lost 3 bases, J lost 5 bases, and 16 bases lay in between. The CDR3 DNA sequence: TGTGCCAGCAGTTTTCTGGAGGGGGGAGGGGAGACCCAGTACTTC. It yields the protein CASSFLEGGGETQYF. Combining the CDR3 with reference TRBV28 and TRBJ2-5 gives the whole variable domain DVKVTQSSRYLVKRTGEKVFLECVQDMDHENMFWYRQDPGLGLRLIYFSYDVKMKEKGDIPEGYSVSREKKERFSLILESASTNQTSMYLCASSFLEGGGETQYFGPGTRLLVL.

This clonotype was counted ten times or more. The V gene is TRBV28, the J gene TRBJ2-7, with a possible D match to TRBD2 (6 bases). Germline CDR1 and CDR2: MDHEN and SYDVKM. Trimming removed 9 bases at V and 3 bases at J, with 18 bases between. CDR3 size: 14 residues. CDR3 region: CASISPGVIYEQYF. CDR3 bases: TGTGCCAGTATCTCACCGGGGGTGATCTACGAGCAGTACTTC.

CDR3 in amino acids: CASKLAGAGGETQYF. The CDR3 DNA reads as TGTGCCAGCAAGTTGGCGGGAGCAGGGGGAGAGACCCAGTACTTC. The chain links TRBV6-5 to TRBJ2-5; possibly TRBD1 or TRBD2 for D (7 bases each). Trimming cost V 7 bases and J 4 bases, with 19 bases left between them. Germline-derived CDR1 and CDR2 are MNHEY and SVGAGI. The CDR3 is 15 residues long.

The chain employs TRBV24-1 and TRBJ2-7; a possible D gene is TRBD1 (6 bases). Per germline, CDR1 KGHDR and CDR2 SFDVKD. The CDR3 consists of 15 residues. V lost 5 bases to trimming and J lost 5 bases, with 18 bases between them. CDR3 coding DNA: TGTGCCACCAGTGGAGCGGCAGGGGAGTTTGACGAGCAGTACTTC. Protein: CATSGAAGEFDEQYF.

J is TRBJ2-5 and V is TRBV12-3 or TRBV12-4; TRBD2 matches 9 bases. J gave up 7 bases and V 5 bases, and 8 bases lay outside the gene matches. The CDR3 extends over 14 amino acids. In DNA form, the CDR3 reads TGTGCCAGCAGTGCTATAGCGGGAGCGCTGACCCAGTACTTC. It translates to CASSAIAGALTQYF.

This clonotype was seen at least ten times. V and J are TRBV20-1 and TRBJ2-5; D is uncertain. The V end lost 0 bases, the J end lost 4 bases, and 18 bases lay between the germline ends. The CDR3 is 16 amino acids. Per the germline V gene, CDR1 is DFQATT and CDR2 is SNEGSKA (reference sequence). This CDR3 reads CSARDTGGPGRETQYF. In DNA, the CDR3 is TGCAGTGCTAGAGATACCGGCGGCCCCGGAAGAGAGACCCAGTACTTC.

Many counts were recorded for this clonotype. The chain combines TRBV7-8 with TRBJ2-6; D call uncertain. V was trimmed by 3 bases and J by 0 bases, leaving 6 bases between them. The CDR3 extends over 15 amino acids. Germline values: CDR1 SGHVS, CDR2 FQNEAQ. The CDR3 here is CASSFSFSGANVLTF. The CDR3, as DNA: TGTGCCAGCAGCTTTTCTTTCTCTGGGGCCAACGTCCTGACTTTC.

This clonotype appeared many times. The chain couples TRBV6-5 to TRBJ2-5; perhaps TRBD1 as D (6 bases). The V and J ends lost 4 bases and 5 bases respectively, with 11 bases between them. Germline V gene lookup returns CDR1 MNHEY and CDR2 SVGAGI. The CDR3 spans 13 residues. CDR3 sequence: CASSFGTTETQYF. The CDR3 nucleotides read TGTGCCAGCAGTTTCGGGACAACCGAGACCCAGTACTTC.

This clonotype was counted many times. The chain joins TRBV20-1 to TRBJ1-5; D is unclear. The CDR3 contains 13 residues. Germline CDR1 is DFQATT and CDR2 is SNEGSKA (reference sequence). Deletions cut 2 bases from V and 5 bases from J, with 10 bases between. As DNA, the CDR3 is TGCAGTGCTAGAAAAGGGAGGGATCAGCCCCAGCATTTT. It is translated as CSARKGRDQPQHF.

The rearrangement joins TRBV12-3 or TRBV12-4 to TRBJ1-2, with 8 bases fitting TRBD1. V shed 6 bases and J 5 bases; nucleotides not matched to a gene: 5. This CDR3 is built from 13 residues. The CDR3 loop is CASSDRGGYGYTF. The CDR3 DNA sequence: TGTGCCAGCAGCGACAGGGGAGGATATGGCTACACCTTC.

This clonotype was counted many times. The gene calls are TRBV7-6 and TRBJ2-5; D ambiguous. This CDR3 spans 13 amino acids. The germline V and J ends were trimmed by 7 bases and 5 bases, with 14 bases remaining between them. Germline V lookup: CDR1 SGHVS, CDR2 FNYEAQ. The CDR3 bases are TGTGCCAGCATCCCCAGCCTAGGGGAGACCCAGTACTTC. It translates to CASIPSLGETQYF.